The present entry profiles one T cell receptor beta chain with its context. The antigen remains unidentified. Treatment reported: 19 received Ad26.COV2.S at low or high dose, single or two shots; about five received placebo; per-sample allocation not given. It was on day 63 after the first vaccine or placebo injection that samples were taken. Generated by immunoSEQ multiplex PCR, the TCRdb table keeps only in-frame clones and is missing some. The sample carries about 680,000 clones, 80% to 90% recorded once. This record comes from a study of Ad26.COV2.S vaccination and SARS-CoV-2 variants. This CDR3 spans 15 amino acids. Looked up from germline, CDR1 is GTSNPN and CDR2 is SVGIG (reference sequence). V lost 0 bases and J lost 7; bases outside the gene matches: 11. Study conclusions and caveats: Recipients of either vaccine or placebo displayed similar breadth of non-spike TCRs.

Source: peripheral blood, taken in a trial of Ad26.COV2.S vaccine versus placebo. This receptor was taken from a person between 18 and 60 years old who received the Ad26.COV2.S COVID-19 vaccine or a placebo. The rearrangement joins TRBV30 to TRBJ2-7; 8 bases map to TRBD2. The CDR3 sequence is CAWSVQAGELGEQYF. In nucleotides, the CDR3 is TGTGCCTGGAGTGTACAAGCGGGAGAGTTGGGGGAGCAGTACTTC.